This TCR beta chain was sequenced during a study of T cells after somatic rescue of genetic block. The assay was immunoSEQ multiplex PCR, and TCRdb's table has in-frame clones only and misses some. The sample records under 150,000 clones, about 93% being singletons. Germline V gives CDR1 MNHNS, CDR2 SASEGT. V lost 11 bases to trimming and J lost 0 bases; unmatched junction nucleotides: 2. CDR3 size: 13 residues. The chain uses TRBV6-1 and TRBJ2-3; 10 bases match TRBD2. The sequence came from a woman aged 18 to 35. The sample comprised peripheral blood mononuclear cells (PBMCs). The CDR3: CAFSGGSTDTQYF. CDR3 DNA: TGTGCCTTTAGCGGGGGGAGCACAGATACGCAGTATTTT.